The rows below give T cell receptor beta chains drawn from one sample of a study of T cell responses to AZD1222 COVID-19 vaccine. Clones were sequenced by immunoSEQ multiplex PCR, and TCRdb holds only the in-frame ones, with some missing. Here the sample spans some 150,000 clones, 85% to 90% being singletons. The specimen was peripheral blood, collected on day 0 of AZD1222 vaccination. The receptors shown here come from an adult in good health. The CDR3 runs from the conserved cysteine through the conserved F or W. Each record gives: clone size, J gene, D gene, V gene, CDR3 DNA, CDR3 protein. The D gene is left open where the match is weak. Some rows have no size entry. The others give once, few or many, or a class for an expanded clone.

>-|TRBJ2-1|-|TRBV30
TGTGCCTGGAATCGTGGGGGACGAGCCTACAATGAGCAGTTCTTC
CAWNRGGRAYNEQFF
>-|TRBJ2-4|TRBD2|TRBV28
TGTGCCAGCAAGACTAGCGGGGGAGGCAAAAACATTCAGTACTTC
CASKTSGGGKNIQYF
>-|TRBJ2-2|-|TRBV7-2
TGTGCCAGCAGCCCTGACTGGGCCACCGGGGAGCTGTTTTTT
CASSPDWATGELFF
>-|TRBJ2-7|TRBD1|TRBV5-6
TGTGCCAGCAGCTCGATAACAGGGGGCGCCTATAGGTACGAGCAGTACTTC
CASSSITGGAYRYEQYF
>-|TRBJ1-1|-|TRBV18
TGTGCCAGCTCCGGATCCGACGGCACTGAAGCTTTCTTT
CASSGSDGTEAFF
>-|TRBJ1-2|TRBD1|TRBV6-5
TGTGCCAGCAGCTCAGGGGGGCCGGACTATGGCTACACCTTC
CASSSGGPDYGYTF
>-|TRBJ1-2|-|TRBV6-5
TGTGCCAGCAGTACCGGCGGGGGGGGCGGCTATGGCTACACCTTC
CASSTGGGGGYGYTF
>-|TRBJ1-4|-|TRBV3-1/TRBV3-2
TGTGCCAGCAGCCAAGAAGGAGCAGGCTTGAATGAAAAACTGTTTTTT
CASSQEGAGLNEKLFF
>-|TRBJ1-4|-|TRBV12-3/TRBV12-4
TGTGCCAGCAGTCCGGGCCCCGGGCTGTTTTTT
CASSPGPGLFF
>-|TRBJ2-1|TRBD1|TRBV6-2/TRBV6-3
TGTGCCAGCAGTTACACTGACAGGGGGCACAATGAGCAGTTCTTC
CASSYTDRGHNEQFF
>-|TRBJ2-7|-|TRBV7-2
TGTGCCAGCAGCTTAAAATTTGGAGACTACGAGCAGTACTTC
CASSLKFGDYEQYF
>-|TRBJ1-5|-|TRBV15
TGTGCCACCAGCAGTCCGGGTCGGAGCAGTCAGCCCCAGCATTTT
CATSSPGRSSQPQHF
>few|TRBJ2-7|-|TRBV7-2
TGTGCCAGCAGCTTAGGCCCCGGCCCCCAGGCGGACGAGCAGTACTTC
CASSLGPGPQADEQYF
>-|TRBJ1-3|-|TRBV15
TGTGCCACCAGCAGAGGTGGTCAGCTACTCTCTGGAAACACCATATATTTT
CATSRGGQLLSGNTIYF
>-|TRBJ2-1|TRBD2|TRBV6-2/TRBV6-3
TGTGCCAGCAGTTACTCTAGACCGGGACTAGCGGCACTCAGCTCCTACAATGAGCAGTTCTTC
CASSYSRPGLAALSSYNEQFF
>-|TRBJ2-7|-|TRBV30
TGTGCCTGGAGCCTTCGGGAGACTAGACCCTACGAGCAGTACTTC
CAWSLRETRPYEQYF
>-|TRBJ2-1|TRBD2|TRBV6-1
TGTGCCAGCAGTGAATATGCTAGCGGTTTTGAGCAGTTCTTC
CASSEYASGFEQFF
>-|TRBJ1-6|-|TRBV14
TGTGCCAGCAGCCCAGCAAGCTCCTATAATTCACCCCTCCACTTT
CASSPASSYNSPLHF
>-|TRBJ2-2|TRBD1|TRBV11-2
TGTGCCAGCAGCTTCTGGACAGGGTATAACACCGGGGAGCTGTTTTTT
CASSFWTGYNTGELFF
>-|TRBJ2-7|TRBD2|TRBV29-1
TGCAGCGTTGATGAGGCGGGAGAGCGTCAGTACTTC
CSVDEAGERQYF
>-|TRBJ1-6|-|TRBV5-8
TGTGCCAGCAGCGGCAGGGTGGGGAATTCACCCCTCCACTTT
CASSGRVGNSPLHF
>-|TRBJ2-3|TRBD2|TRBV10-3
TGTGCCATCAGTATGGGGGCTAGCGGGAGTCGCCCCACAGATACGCAGTATTTT
CAISMGASGSRPTDTQYF
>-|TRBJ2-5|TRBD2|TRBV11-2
TGTGCCAGCAGCGCTCGGCTAGCGGGGGTGCAAGAGACCCAGTACTTC
CASSARLAGVQETQYF
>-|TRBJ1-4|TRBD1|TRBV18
TGTGCCAGCTCACCACCGGGACAGGGAGGCGAAAAACTGTTTTTT
CASSPPGQGGEKLFF
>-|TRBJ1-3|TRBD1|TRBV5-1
TGCGCCAGCAGCTTAGACAGGGAAAGGTCTGGAAACACCATATATTTT
CASSLDRERSGNTIYF
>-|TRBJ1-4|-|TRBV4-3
TGCGCCAGCAGCCAAGATTGGACCTATGAAAAACTGTTTTTT
CASSQDWTYEKLFF
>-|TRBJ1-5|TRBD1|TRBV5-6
TGTGCCAGCAGCACCTGGACAGGGACGAGCAATCAGCCCCAGCATTTT
CASSTWTGTSNQPQHF
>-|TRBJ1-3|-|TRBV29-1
TGCAGCGTTGAAGGCCGGGGCGGCCCCTCTGGAAACACCATATATTTT
CSVEGRGGPSGNTIYF
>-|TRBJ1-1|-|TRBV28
TGTGCCAGCAGCTCAGTGAACACTGAAGCTTTCTTT
CASSSVNTEAFF
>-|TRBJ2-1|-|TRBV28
TGTGCCAGCAGTCCCCCAGGGGGGCTCTCCTACAATGAGCAGTTCTTC
CASSPPGGLSYNEQFF
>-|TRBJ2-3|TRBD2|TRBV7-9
TGTGCCAGCAGCATTAGCGGGTGGGGCACAGATACGCAGTATTTT
CASSISGWGTDTQYF
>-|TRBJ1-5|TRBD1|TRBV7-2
TGTGCCAGCAGCGGCAGGGGGCGTCAGCCCCAGCATTTT
CASSGRGRQPQHF
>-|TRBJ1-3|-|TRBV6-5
TGTGCCAGCAGCTTCGGCGGGTCTGGAAACACCATATATTTT
CASSFGGSGNTIYF
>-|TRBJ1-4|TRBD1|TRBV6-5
TGTGCCAGCAGTACAGGGGGCGCGGGAGAAAAACTGTTTTTT
CASSTGGAGEKLFF
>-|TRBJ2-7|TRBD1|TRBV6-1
TGTGCCAGCAGTGAGGGACAGGGAGGCTCCTACGAGCAGTACTTC
CASSEGQGGSYEQYF
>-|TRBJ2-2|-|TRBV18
TGTGCCAGCTCACCATGGAGACCCCCGAACACCGGGGAGCTGTTTTTT
CASSPWRPPNTGELFF
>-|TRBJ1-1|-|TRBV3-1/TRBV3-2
TGTGCCAGCAGCCTCACCGGGACGGCGAACACTGAAGCTTTCTTT
CASSLTGTANTEAFF
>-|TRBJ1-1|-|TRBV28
TGTGCCAGCAGTCCCGCGTCGGGAGGGAGGACTGAAGCTTTCTTT
CASSPASGGRTEAFF
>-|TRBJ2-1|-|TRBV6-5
TGTGCCAGCAGCCTCAAGGGGCAGGGTGTAAATGAGCAGTTCTTC
CASSLKGQGVNEQFF
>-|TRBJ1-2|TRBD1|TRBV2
TGTGCCAGCAGTATGACAGGGGGTAACTATGGCTACACCTTC
CASSMTGGNYGYTF
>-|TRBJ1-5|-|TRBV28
TGTGCCAGCAGTTTAGCGGTAACCGGGCAGCCCCAGCATTTT
CASSLAVTGQPQHF
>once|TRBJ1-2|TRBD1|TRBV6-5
TGTGCCAGCACCAGGGGGCGGACTAACTATGGCTACACCTTC
CASTRGRTNYGYTF
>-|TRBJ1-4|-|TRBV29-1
TGCAGCGTTGTTACTGGGATGGCTAATGAAAAACTGTTTTTT
CSVVTGMANEKLFF
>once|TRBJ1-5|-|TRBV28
TGTGCCAGCAGGGGACCGGGACTCAGCAATCAGCCCCAGCATTTT
CASRGPGLSNQPQHF
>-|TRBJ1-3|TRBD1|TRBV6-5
TGTGCCAGCAGGGCGGGACAGCTCTCTGGAAACACCATATATTTT
CASRAGQLSGNTIYF
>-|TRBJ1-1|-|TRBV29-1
TGCAGCGTTGAAGATCGTCCTGAAGCTTTCTTT
CSVEDRPEAFF
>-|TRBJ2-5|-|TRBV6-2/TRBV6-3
TGTGCCAGCAGTTACTCGTTAGGGCAAGAGACCCAGTACTTC
CASSYSLGQETQYF
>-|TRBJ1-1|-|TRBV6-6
TGTGCCAGCAGCCGGGACAAACCGAACACTGAAGCTTTCTTT
CASSRDKPNTEAFF
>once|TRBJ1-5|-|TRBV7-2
TGTGCCAGCAGCCTAATCGGGGTCGGCAATCAGCCCCAGCATTTT
CASSLIGVGNQPQHF
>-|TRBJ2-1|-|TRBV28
TGTGCCAGTGCAGGTCCCTACAATGAGCAGTTCTTC
CASAGPYNEQFF
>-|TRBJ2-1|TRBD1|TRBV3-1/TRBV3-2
TGTGCCAGCAGCCAAGTCGCGGACAGGGCTGGCTACAATGAGCAGTTCTTC
CASSQVADRAGYNEQFF